This T cell receptor beta chain was obtained from a study of identical twins. A word on this clonotype: Its antigen remains unidentified.

The junction had 11 bases not matched to a gene; V was cut back by 3 bases and J by 4 bases. Germline CDR1 is LNHNV and CDR2 is YYDKDF (reference sequence). The CDR3 sequence is 16 residues long. Template switching created a universal primer site, and the cDNA included unique molecular identifiers. TCRdb called the 5' RACE reads again in MiXCR, with one record for every CDR3 protein. The sample shows nearly 900,000 distinct CDR3 sequences, roughly 12% of them seen only once. The study's findings and limits: Models predicted too little out-of-frame TCR alpha sharing in monozygotic twins.

The same data also contributed to another study, on yellow fever vaccine responses in identical twins.

The rearrangement links TRBV15 to TRBJ1-2, with TRBD1 identical over 7 bases. The specimen was PBMCs. The source is a woman aged 18-29 years in good health. This CDR3 is CATSRTAGAGGYGYTF. The CDR3 bases are TGTGCCACCAGCAGGACAGCGGGGGCAGGGGGCTATGGCTACACCTTC.